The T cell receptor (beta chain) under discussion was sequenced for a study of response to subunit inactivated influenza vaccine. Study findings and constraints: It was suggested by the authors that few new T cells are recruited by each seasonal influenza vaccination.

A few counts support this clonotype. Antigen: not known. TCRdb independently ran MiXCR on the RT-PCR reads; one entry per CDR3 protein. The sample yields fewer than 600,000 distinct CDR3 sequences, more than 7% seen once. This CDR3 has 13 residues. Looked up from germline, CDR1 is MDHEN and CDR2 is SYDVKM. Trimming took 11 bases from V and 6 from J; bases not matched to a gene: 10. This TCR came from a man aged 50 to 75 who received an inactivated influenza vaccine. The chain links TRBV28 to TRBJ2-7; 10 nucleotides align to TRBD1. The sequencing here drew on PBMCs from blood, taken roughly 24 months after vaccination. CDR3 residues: CALRGTGEREQYF. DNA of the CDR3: TGTGCCCTCAGGGGGACAGGGGAACGCGAGCAGTACTTC.